The 5 T cell receptor beta chains listed next were all sequenced from one sample in a study of cytomegalovirus exposure and HLA in healthy donors (dated by TCRdb to about 2017). The library was built by means of the immunoSEQ multiplex PCR assay. TCRdb retrieved this table from immuneACCESS and kept in-frame rearrangements only. Not all clones are present; in checked studies, unresolved V genes account for under half, and no reason is known for the remainder. The sample table shows more than 90,000 clones, and around 88% are seen once. The ten largest make up about 5.3% of the sample. Sample: PBMCs. Every receptor here comes from a man aged 18 to 35 in good health and CMV-seronegative.

For the CDR3, the DNA is TGTGCCAGCAGCTTGACTCTTGCTAACTATGGCTACACCTTC. Its translation is CASSLTLANYGYTF. The chain couples TRBV5-4 to TRBJ1-2, with D hard to call. Germline V lookup: CDR1 SGHNT, CDR2 YYREEE (reference sequence). This CDR3 contains 14 residues. The ends were cut back, 1 base at V and 0 bases at J, with 7 bases in the middle.

This clone was seen once. V gene TRBV6-6 combines with J gene TRBJ2-7; a weak D match, TRBD1 (5 bases). The germline CDR1 and CDR2 sequences are MNHNY and SVGAGI (reference sequence). This CDR3 has 14 residues. Trimming removed 5 bases at V and 6 bases at J, with 17 bases between. In nucleotides, the CDR3 is TGTGCCAGCAGTAGGGCCAGGGAATCGCCCGAGCAGTACTTC. Translation: CASSRARESPEQYF.

The chain joins TRBV20-1 to TRBJ1-2, with D possibly TRBD1 on 5 matching bases. The V end lost 4 bases, the J end lost 4 bases, and 7 bases lay between the germline ends. CDR1 and CDR2 from the germline V gene are DFQATT and SNEGSKA (reference sequence). This CDR3 has 11 amino acids. CDR3 loop: CSAIDSYGYTF. CDR3 coding DNA: TGCAGTGCTATCGACAGCTATGGCTACACCTTC.

CDR3 sequence reads: CASSSPNESSYEQYF. In nucleotides, the CDR3 is TGTGCCAGCAGTTCCCCCAACGAGAGCTCCTACGAGCAGTACTTC. The chain is built from TRBV6-9 and TRBJ2-7; D remains unclear. Germline CDR1 MNHGY, CDR2 SVAAGI. The CDR3 sequence is 15 residues long. V was trimmed by 4 bases and J by 0 bases, leaving 13 bases between them.

Concerning this clone itself: The sample carries other DNA sequences with the same CDR3. The V gene is TRBV5-1, the J gene TRBJ2-7; D not resolved. The length of the CDR3 is 13 residues. Germline V gene data show CDR1 as SGHRS and CDR2 as YFSETQ. The V end lost 0 bases, the J end lost 3 bases, and 7 bases lay between the germline ends. This chain's CDR3 is CASSLDGSYEQYF. The CDR3 nucleotides are TGCGCCAGCAGCTTGGATGGCAGCTACGAGCAGTACTTC.